This T cell receptor beta chain was documented in a study of blood T cell repertoires in COVID-19. This clone was recorded once. This study enrolled people aged about 18 to 100 from about 24 US geographic areas. Recovered participants had two consecutive negative NP/OP PCR tests, healthcare professional clearance, or symptom resolution. Libraries were prepared by immunoSEQ multiplex PCR; TCRdb keeps only in-frame clonotypes and omits some of them. The sample lists about 300,000 clones; approximately 90% were seen once. The receptor was derived from a man aged 25 to 40 who had recovered from COVID-19. Sequenced sample: PBMCs or T cells enriched from blood (not recorded which).

The CDR3 bases are TGCGCCAGCAGCTTGAGCGGTGGGGAGACCCAGTACTTC. Residues: CASSLSGGETQYF. The gene calls are TRBV5-1 and TRBJ2-5; tentatively, D is TRBD2 (5 bases). The CDR3 length is 13 residues. Germline CDR1 reads SGHRS; CDR2 reads YFSETQ. Trimming removed 1 base at V and 5 bases at J, with 9 bases between.